The 23 T cell receptor gamma chains below all came from one sample that was sequenced in a study of human gamma delta and Vdelta1 T cells. With CATT, TCRdb re-called clones from the PCR reads. In the table there are a few thousand gamma-chain clones, under 6.5% of which are singletons. Material: naive CD27+ Vdelta1 gamma-delta T cells from blood. The receptors were gathered from a human donor in good health.

V gene TRGV3 combines with J gene TRGJ1 or TRGJ2. Germline-derived CDR1 and CDR2 are VTNTFY and YDVSTARD (reference sequence). This CDR3 spans 15 amino acids. J gave up 10 bases and V 0 bases, and 15 bases lay outside the gene matches. The CDR3 nucleotides read TGTGCCACCTGGGACAGGCGTGTTGGGATTTGGAAGAAACTCTTT. It encodes CATWDRRVGIWKKLF.

For this clone: A far larger clone differs by one base, so this is likely a read error. Other DNA sequences in this sample translate to the same CDR3. The chain couples TRGV9 to TRGJ1 or TRGJ2. The ends lost 0 bases at V and 8 bases at J; junction bases unmatched: 7. The V gene's germline CDR1 is GITISATS and CDR2 ISYDGTV (reference sequence). The CDR3 spans 13 residues. CDR3 amino acids: CALWEVARDKKLF. The CDR3 DNA is TGTGCCTTGTGGGAGGTGGCGAGGGATAAGAAACTCTTT.

In regard to this clone: A read error may explain this, as a much larger clone is one base away. The same CDR3 can be traced to other DNA sequences in this sample. The chain combines TRGV9 with TRGJ1 or TRGJ2. V lost 2 bases, J lost 7 bases, and 8 bases stayed unmatched. The germline gives CDR1 GITISATS, CDR2 ISYDGTV (reference sequence). The CDR3 runs to 13 residues. The CDR3 sequence: CALWEASYYKKLF. The DNA of the CDR3 is TGTGCCTTGTGGGAGGCCAGTTACTATAAGAAACTCTTT.

Details on this clone: The TCRdb protein fails to match the DNA translation at residue 3; the protein reported here was translated from the DNA. The chain combines TRGV3 with TRGJ1 or TRGJ2. This CDR3 contains 14 residues. Germline V gives CDR1 VTNTFY, CDR2 YDVSTARD (reference sequence). The CDR3 DNA follows: TGTGCCTCCTGGGACAGGCCTCGGCTATATAAGAAACTCTTT. This sequence encodes CASWDRPRLYKKLF.

This clone is classed as medium-sized. Different DNA sequences within this sample yield the same CDR3. This chain connects TRGV2 to TRGJ1 or TRGJ2. The germline V gene encodes CDR1 EGSNGY and CDR2 YDSYNSKV. This CDR3 has 13 amino acids. Trimming removed 0 bases from V and 7 bases from J; junction bases left unmatched: 6. The CDR3 nucleotides read TGTGCCACCTGGGACGGGCGGAGGTATAAGAAACTCTTT. It is translated as CATWDGRRYKKLF.

This clone was observed a handful of times. TCRdb lists the protein of a much larger clone for this DNA, which differs at residue 12, so this is likely a read error; the protein given here is translated from the DNA itself. The chain combines TRGV9 with TRGJ1 or TRGJ2. In germline, CDR1 is GITISATS, CDR2 ISYDGTV (reference sequence). The CDR3 covers 14 residues. The DNA for the CDR3 is TGTGCCTTGTGGGAGGTGCGTCGTTATTATAAGGAACTCTTT. It translates to CALWEVRRYYKELF.

This clone is medium-sized (0.01 to 0.1%) in the sample. The V and J genes are TRGV3 and TRGJ1 or TRGJ2. This CDR3 comprises 14 residues. Per the germline V gene, CDR1 is VTNTFY and CDR2 is YDVSTARD (reference sequence). V lost 3 bases, J lost 7 bases, and 12 bases stayed unmatched. CDR3 DNA sequence: TGTGCCACCTGGGACCGCCCTCTACGGTATAAGAAACTCTTT. The encoded protein is CATWDRPLRYKKLF.

A few counts support this clone. The chain recombines TRGV3 with TRGJ1 or TRGJ2. The trim removed 0 bases at V and 0 bases at J, leaving 11 bases unmatched. Germline V lookup: CDR1 VTNTFY, CDR2 YDVSTARD (reference sequence). There are 17 residues in the CDR3. In DNA form, the CDR3 reads TGTGCCACCTGGGACAGGCTACGGCCGAAGAATTATTATAAGAAACTCTTT. This gives the protein CATWDRLRPKNYYKKLF.

This clone was observed a handful of times. TCRdb's protein for this DNA is that of a much larger clone and differs from the translation at residue 6, likely a read error; the protein shown is the DNA translation. The V call is TRGV9, the J call TRGJ1 or TRGJ2. Trimming removed 5 bases from V and 3 bases from J; junction bases left unmatched: 7. The CDR3 extends over 13 amino acids. The germline CDR1 and CDR2 sequences are GITISATS and ISYDGTV (reference sequence). The CDR3 sequence is CALWGASYYKKLF. The CDR3 DNA sequence: TGTGCCTTGTGGGGGGCCTCTTATTATAAGAAACTCTTT.

To note about this clone: A clone one base away is much larger, so this may be a read error. The sample holds other DNA sequences that translate to the same CDR3. J is TRGJP and V is TRGV9. Germline V gives CDR1 GITISATS, CDR2 ISYDGTV (reference sequence). CDR3 length: 13 amino acids. The CDR3: CALQELGKKIKVF. In DNA form, the CDR3 reads TGTGCCTTACAAGAGTTGGGCAAAAAAATAAAGGTATTT.

This clone occurred a few times. This sequence joins TRGV2 and TRGJ1 or TRGJ2. With 3 bases clipped from V and 12 bases from J, the junction kept 14 bases outside the gene matches. This CDR3 is 13 amino acids long. CDR1 and CDR2 from the germline V gene are EGSNGY and YDSYNSKV. The CDR3 sequence is CATWDYHTGGKLF. In DNA form, the CDR3 reads TGTGCCACCTGGGACTACCACACGGGGGGGAAACTCTTT.

This clone was observed a few times. One end of the junction does not line up with germline, which may come from a read error. The sample contains more than one DNA sequence encoding this CDR3. The V and J genes are TRGV9 and TRGJ1 or TRGJ2. Germline CDR1 is GITISATS and CDR2 is ISYDGTV (reference sequence). The CDR3 spans 12 residues. This chain's CDR3 is CALGEGHYKKLF. The CDR3 DNA follows: TGTGCCTTGGGGGAGGGGCATTATAAGAAACTCTTT.

This clone is judged medium-sized. The genes are TRGV5 and TRGJ1 or TRGJ2. Germline CDR1 reads VINAFY; CDR2 reads YDVSNSKD. J was trimmed by 0 bases and V by 6 bases; bases with no gene match: 5. The CDR3 consists of 13 residues. CDR3 residues: CATWTRNYYKKLF. As DNA, the CDR3 is TGTGCCACCTGGACCAGGAATTATTATAAGAAACTCTTT.

By sample fraction, this clone is medium-sized. V gene TRGV8 combines with J gene TRGJ1 or TRGJ2. The ends lost 0 bases at V and 8 bases at J; junction bases unmatched: 1. Germline V gene data show CDR1 as VENAVY and CDR2 as YDSYNSRV. CDR3 length: 11 amino acids. As DNA, the CDR3 is TGTGCCACCTGGGATAGGGATAAGAAACTCTTT. It translates to CATWDRDKKLF.

In the case of this clone: A read error likely explains why the TCRdb protein, taken from a much larger clone, differs from this DNA's translation at residue 4; the protein shown is translated from the DNA. V usage is TRGV3 and J usage is TRGJ1 or TRGJ2. Germline values: CDR1 VTNTFY, CDR2 YDVSTARD (reference sequence). Trimming took 7 bases from V and 1 from J; bases not matched to a gene: 1. CDR3 size: 11 residues. CDR3 residues: CATCNYYKKLF. CDR3 in DNA: TGTGCCACCTGTAATTATTATAAGAAACTCTTT.

The gene calls are TRGV3 and TRGJP2. The germline gives CDR1 VTNTFY, CDR2 YDVSTARD (reference sequence). After removal of 4 bases from V and 6 bases from J, the junction contained 20 bases not matched to a gene. The CDR3 is 18 residues long. This chain's CDR3 is CATWERQPFKGGDWIKTF. As DNA, the CDR3 is TGTGCCACCTGGGAAAGACAACCCTTTAAAGGGGGTGATTGGATCAAGACGTTT.

This clone turned up a few times. The protein in TCRdb stems from a much larger clone and differs at residue 3 from this DNA's translation, likely a read error; here the protein is translated from the DNA. The V call is TRGV3, the J call TRGJ1 or TRGJ2. Germline V gene lookup returns CDR1 VTNTFY and CDR2 YDVSTARD (reference sequence). The CDR3 runs to 13 residues. DNA for the CDR3: TGTGCCGCCTGGGACAGGTCTCATTATAAGAAACTCTTT. Its translation: CAAWDRSHYKKLF.

This clone ranks as medium-sized. The chain uses TRGV3 and TRGJ1 or TRGJ2. The germline CDR1 and CDR2 sequences are VTNTFY and YDVSTARD (reference sequence). Germline trimming cut 0 bases from V and 6 bases from J; bases unmatched to any gene: 5. The CDR3 totals 13 residues. DNA of the CDR3: TGTGCCACCTGGGACAGGCTAGCTTATAAGAAACTCTTT. Residues: CATWDRLAYKKLF.

This clone is categorized as large. J is TRGJ1 or TRGJ2 and V is TRGV3. Per germline, CDR1 VTNTFY and CDR2 YDVSTARD (reference sequence). V lost 1 base and J lost 9; bases outside the gene matches: 0. This CDR3 has 10 residues. CDR3 bases: TGTGCCACCTGGGACAGTAAGAAACTCTTT. It codes for CATWDSKKLF.

Notes on this clone: TCRdb attributes to this sequence the protein of a much larger clone, which differs from the DNA translation at residue 3; a read error is likely, and the protein displayed is translated from the DNA. The chain employs TRGV9 and TRGJ1 or TRGJ2. J was trimmed by 0 bases and V by 11 bases; bases with no gene match: 7. Germline V lookup: CDR1 GITISATS, CDR2 ISYDGTV (reference sequence). The CDR3 contains 12 residues. The CDR3 loop is CASEVNYYKKLF. For the CDR3, the DNA is TGTGCCTCGGAGGTGAATTATTATAAGAAACTCTTT.

This clone has just a few counts. A far larger clone lies a single base away; this is likely a read error. Different DNA sequences within this sample yield the same CDR3. V is TRGV5 and J is TRGJ1 or TRGJ2. CDR1 and CDR2 (germline): VINAFY, YDVSNSKD. The CDR3 is made up of 13 amino acids. V was clipped by 1 base and J by 6 bases; unmatched bases: 6. CDR3 sequence (DNA): TGTGCCACCTGGGACAGACTACGTTATAAGAAACTCTTT. Translation: CATWDRLRYKKLF.

In regard to this clone: A clone one base away is much larger, so this may be a read error. J is TRGJ1 or TRGJ2 and V is TRGV2. The CDR3 contains 14 residues. The V and J ends lost 0 bases and 2 bases, in that order; junction bases with no gene match: 4. CDR1 and CDR2 (germline): EGSNGY, YDSYNSKV. CDR3 loop: CATWDGRDYYKKLF. The CDR3 nucleotides read TGTGCCACCTGGGACGGGCGGGATTATTATAAGAAACTCTTT.

By sample fraction, this clone is medium-sized. This chain connects TRGV5 to TRGJ1 or TRGJ2. CDR3 size: 14 residues. V lost 0 bases and J lost 4; bases outside the gene matches: 6. Germline V lookup: CDR1 VINAFY, CDR2 YDVSNSKD. In DNA form, the CDR3 reads TGTGCCACCTGGGACAGGCAGGGGTATTATAAGAAACTCTTT. It codes for CATWDRQGYYKKLF.